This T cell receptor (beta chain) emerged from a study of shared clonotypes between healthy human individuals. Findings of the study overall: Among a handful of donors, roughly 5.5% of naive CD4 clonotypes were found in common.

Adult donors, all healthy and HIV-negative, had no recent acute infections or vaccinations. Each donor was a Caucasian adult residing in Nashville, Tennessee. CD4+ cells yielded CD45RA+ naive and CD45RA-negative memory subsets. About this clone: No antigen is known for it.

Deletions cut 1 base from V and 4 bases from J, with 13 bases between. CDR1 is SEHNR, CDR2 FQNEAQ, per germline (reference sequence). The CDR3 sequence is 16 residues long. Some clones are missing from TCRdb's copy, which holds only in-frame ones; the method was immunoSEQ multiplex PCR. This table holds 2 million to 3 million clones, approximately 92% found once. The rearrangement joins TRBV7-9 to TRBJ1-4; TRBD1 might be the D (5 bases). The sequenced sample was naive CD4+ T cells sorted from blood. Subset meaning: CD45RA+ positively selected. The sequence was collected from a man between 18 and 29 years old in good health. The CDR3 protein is CASSLGGQAHNEKLFF. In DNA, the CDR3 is TGTGCCAGCAGCTTAGGGGGCCAGGCACATAATGAAAAACTGTTTTTT.